Listed here are 14 T cell receptor beta chains from one sample, sequenced in a study of T cell repertoires in cytomegalovirus infection. Their specific antigens are unknown. TCRdb called the reads again in MiXCR, with one record for every CDR3 protein. The sample lists hundreds of thousands of distinct CDR3 sequences, roughly 42% occurring once. Sample: cultured PBMCs, taken from culture after CMV antigen stimulation. All receptors come from a human donor in good health (CMV status not recorded). Some clones in this sample may be carry-over from other donors' samples.

The J gene is TRBJ2-7, the V gene TRBV7-2, with D possibly TRBD2 on 7 matching bases. This CDR3 has 11 amino acids. The germline gives CDR1 SGHTA, CDR2 FQGNSA. V lost 1 base and J lost 11, with 9 bases in between. The CDR3 protein is CASSLGGGEYF. The DNA for the CDR3 is TGTGCCAGCAGCTTAGGAGGGGGGGAGTACTTC.

The sample holds a few counts of this clonotype. Relative to the germline gene, one junction end is altered; a read error may explain this. The chain joins TRBV19 to TRBJ1-1; the D is unclear. CDR3 length: 15 residues. Germline V CDR1 and CDR2: LNHDA, SQIVND (reference sequence). CDR3 sequence reads: CASSIDGQPNNEAFF. CDR3 in DNA: TGTGCCAGTAGTATAGACGGCCAGCCGAACAATGAAGCTTTCTTT.

V gene TRBV6-8 combines with J gene TRBJ2-4; D not certain. V was cut by 6 bases and J by 2 bases, with 5 bases left in between. This CDR3 is built from 12 residues. Germline V lookup: CDR1 MNHGY, CDR2 SAAAGT. The CDR3 region is CASRGPKNIQYF. The CDR3 coding sequence is TGTGCCAGCAGGGGTCCCAAAAACATTCAGTACTTC.

DNA for the CDR3: TGCAGTGCTAGATGGGGGACTAGTGGGGGTACGCAGTATTTT. Its protein product is CSARWGTSGGTQYF. The chain has TRBV20-1 and TRBJ2-3; 8 nucleotides line up with TRBD2. The V and J ends lost 2 bases and 8 bases, in that order; junction bases with no gene match: 9. CDR3 size: 14 residues. CDR1 is DFQATT and CDR2 is SNEGSKA in the germline V gene (reference sequence).

In its sample, this clonotype was seen a few times. The V and J genes are TRBV6-4 and TRBJ2-7; D ambiguous. The V end was cut by 9 bases, the J end by 7 bases, with 28 bases between. This CDR3 has 16 residues. Germline assignment: CDR1 MRHNA and CDR2 SNTAGT. Written as DNA, the CDR3 is TGTGCCAGGAATCCTCCTACCCCCCCAACCTTGTGTGAGCAGTACTTC. The encoded protein is CARNPPTPPTLCEQYF.

The chain links TRBV12-3 or TRBV12-4 to TRBJ2-1; no reliable D call. The CDR3 runs 11 residues. Between the trimmed V and J ends, which lost 5 bases and 9 bases, there was a span of 8 bases. The CDR3 DNA reads TGTGCCAGCAGTCTCCGAGGTGAGCAGTTCTTC. This sequence encodes CASSLRGEQFF.

The chain recombines TRBV7-9 with TRBJ1-4; 7 nucleotides agree with TRBD1. CDR3 length equals 17 residues. Looked up from germline, CDR1 is SEHNR and CDR2 is FQNEAQ (reference sequence). V shed 4 bases and J 0 bases; nucleotides not matched to a gene: 8. The CDR3 sequence is CASSYIDRASTNEKLFF. CDR3 nucleotide sequence: TGTGCCAGCAGCTATATCGACAGGGCCTCAACTAATGAAAAACTGTTTTTT. Based on the CDR3 plus reference TRBV7-9 and TRBJ1-4, the full variable domain is DTGVSQNPRHKITKRGQNVTFRCDPISEHNRLYWYRQTLGQGPEFLTYFQNEAQLEKSRLLSDRFSAERPKGSFSTLEIQRTEQGDSAMYLCASSYIDRASTNEKLFFGSGTQLSVL.

The chain has TRBV7-2 and TRBJ1-2, with a tentative D call TRBD1 (5 bases). The CDR3 extends over 14 amino acids. V shed 5 bases and J shed 5 bases, with 15 bases lying between them. Germline V gene sequence: CDR1 SGHTA, CDR2 FQGNSA. The DNA for the CDR3 is TGTGCCAGCAGCCTCACCCGGGGGGGGTATGGCTACACCTTC. Translating gives CASSLTRGGYGYTF.

V usage is TRBV7-2 and J usage is TRBJ2-1; 9 bases match TRBD2. V dropped 5 bases and J dropped 9; count of bases not matched to a gene: 17. Germline CDR1 and CDR2: SGHTA and FQGNSA. This CDR3 is 17 amino acids long. The DNA of the CDR3 is TGTGCCAGCAGCCGGGTCGCGGGGGGGCGATCAGTAAGTGAGCAGTTCTTC. It is translated as CASSRVAGGRSVSEQFF.

This clonotype was observed once. CDR3 sequence reads: CASSPRGARGETQYF. DNA for the CDR3: TGTGCCAGCAGTCCCCGGGGGGCCCGGGGGGAGACCCAGTACTTC. The rearrangement uses TRBV5-4 and TRBJ2-5; a weak D match, TRBD2 (7 bases). CDR1 SGHNT and CDR2 YYREEE come from the germline V gene (reference sequence). CDR3 length: 15 amino acids. V shed 5 bases and J shed 5 bases, with 19 bases lying between them.

The chain combines TRBV7-4 with TRBJ2-2; D unresolved. In germline, CDR1 is SGHVT, CDR2 SQSDAQ. Trimming left V 5 bases short and J 6 bases short, with 19 bases between. The length of the CDR3 is 16 residues. The CDR3 spells CASSHRAPDLPGELFF. CDR3 bases: TGTGCCAGCAGCCATCGGGCCCCGGATTTGCCCGGGGAGCTGTTTTTT.

V gene TRBV10-3 combines with J gene TRBJ2-3, with D uncertain. The CDR3 loop spans 15 amino acids. From germline, CDR1 is ENHRY and CDR2 SYGVKD. Trimming took 4 bases from V and 5 from J, leaving 16 bases between them. The CDR3 sequence: CAISVTTPMGDTQYF. The CDR3, as DNA: TGTGCCATCAGTGTCACAACACCGATGGGAGATACGCAGTATTTT.

This clonotype was recorded a few times. The rearrangement links TRBV7-2 to TRBJ2-7, with 10 bases identical to TRBD2. The length of the CDR3 is 15 residues. The J segment lost 6 bases and the V segment lost 4 bases, leaving 9 bases of the junction unmatched. Germline V CDR1 and CDR2: SGHTA, FQGNSA. CDR3 sequence (DNA): TGTGCCAGCAGCTCAAAGCGGGAGGGTCTCGGCGAGCAGTACTTC. The encoded protein is CASSSKREGLGEQYF.

This clonotype occurred a few times. This chain links TRBV20-1 with TRBJ1-1; 12 bases are a match to TRBD1. Germline V CDR1 and CDR2: DFQATT, SNEGSKA (reference sequence). CDR3 length: 16 residues. V shed 0 bases and J 5 bases; nucleotides not matched to a gene: 7. In nucleotides, the CDR3 is TGCAGTGCTAGAGACGCATGGGGACAGGGGGCGACTGAAGCTTTCTTT. Encoded protein: CSARDAWGQGATEAFF.